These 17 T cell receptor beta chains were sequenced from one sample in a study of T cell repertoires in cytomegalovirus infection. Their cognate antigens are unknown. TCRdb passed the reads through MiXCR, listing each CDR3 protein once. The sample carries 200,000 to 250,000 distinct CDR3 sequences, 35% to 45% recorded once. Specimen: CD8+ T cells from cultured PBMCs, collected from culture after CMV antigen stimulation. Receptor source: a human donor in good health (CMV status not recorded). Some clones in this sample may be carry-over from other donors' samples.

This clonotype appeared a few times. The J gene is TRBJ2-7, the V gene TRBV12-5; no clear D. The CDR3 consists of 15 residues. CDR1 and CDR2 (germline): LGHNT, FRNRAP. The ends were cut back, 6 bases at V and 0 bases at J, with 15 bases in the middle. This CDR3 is CASGRPTGPSYEQYF. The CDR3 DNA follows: TGTGCTAGTGGACGGCCCACCGGGCCCTCCTACGAGCAGTACTTC.

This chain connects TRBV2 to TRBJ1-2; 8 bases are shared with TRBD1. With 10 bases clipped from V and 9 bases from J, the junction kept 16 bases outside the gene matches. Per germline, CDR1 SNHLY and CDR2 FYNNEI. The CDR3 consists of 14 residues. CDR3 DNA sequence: TGTGCCACACCGGGGGGACAGGCGAGAGAGAGCTACACCTTC. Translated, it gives CATPGGQARESYTF.

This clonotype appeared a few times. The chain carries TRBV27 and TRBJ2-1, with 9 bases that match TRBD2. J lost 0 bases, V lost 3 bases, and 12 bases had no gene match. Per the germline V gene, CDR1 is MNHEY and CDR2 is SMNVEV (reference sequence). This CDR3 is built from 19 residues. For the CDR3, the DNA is TGTGCCAGCAGTTTCGGAGCGGGAGGCCCCCTAGGCTCCTACAATGAGCAGTTCTTC. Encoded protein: CASSFGAGGPLGSYNEQFF.

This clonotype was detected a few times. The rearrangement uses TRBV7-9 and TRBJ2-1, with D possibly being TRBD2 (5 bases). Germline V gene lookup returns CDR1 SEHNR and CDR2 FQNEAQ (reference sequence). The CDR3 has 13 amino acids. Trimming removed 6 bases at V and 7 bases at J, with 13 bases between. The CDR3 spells CASRPGLSNEQFF. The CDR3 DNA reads TGTGCCAGCAGACCCGGACTCTCAAATGAGCAGTTCTTC.

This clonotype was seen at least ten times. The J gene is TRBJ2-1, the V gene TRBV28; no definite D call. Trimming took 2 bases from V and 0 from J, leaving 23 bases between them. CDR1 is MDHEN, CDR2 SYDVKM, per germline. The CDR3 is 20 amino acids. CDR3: CASSLPPRVSAEVSYNEQFF. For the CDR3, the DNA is TGTGCCAGCAGTTTACCCCCTAGGGTCAGCGCCGAAGTCTCCTACAATGAGCAGTTCTTC. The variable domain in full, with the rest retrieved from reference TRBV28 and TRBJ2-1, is DVKVTQSSRYLVKRTGEKVFLECVQDMDHENMFWYRQDPGLGLRLIYFSYDVKMKEKGDIPEGYSVSREKKERFSLILESASTNQTSMYLCASSLPPRVSAEVSYNEQFFGPGTRLTVL.

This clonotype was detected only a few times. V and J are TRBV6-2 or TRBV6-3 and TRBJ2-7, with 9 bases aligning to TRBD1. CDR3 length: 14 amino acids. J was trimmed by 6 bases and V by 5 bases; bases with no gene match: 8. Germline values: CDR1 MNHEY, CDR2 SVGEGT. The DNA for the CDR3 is TGTGCCAGCAGTCCCCGACAGGGGGTCGTCGAGCAGTACTTC. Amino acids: CASSPRQGVVEQYF.

CDR3 nucleotides: TGCGCCAGCAGCCAATTTACGGTTGAGGATGGATATGGCTACACCTTC. Translating gives CASSQFTVEDGYGYTF. The J gene is TRBJ1-2, the V gene TRBV4-1; D gene ambiguous. The CDR3 contains 16 residues. Germline CDR1 MGHRA, CDR2 YSYEKL. Trimming removed 2 bases at V and 5 bases at J, with 18 bases between.

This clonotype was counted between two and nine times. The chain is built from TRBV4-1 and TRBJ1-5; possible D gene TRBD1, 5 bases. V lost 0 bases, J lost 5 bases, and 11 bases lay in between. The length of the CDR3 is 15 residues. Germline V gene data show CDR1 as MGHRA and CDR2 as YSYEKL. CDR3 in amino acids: CASSQEGEAYQPQHF. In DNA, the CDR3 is TGCGCCAGCAGCCAAGAAGGGGAAGCTTATCAGCCCCAGCATTTT.

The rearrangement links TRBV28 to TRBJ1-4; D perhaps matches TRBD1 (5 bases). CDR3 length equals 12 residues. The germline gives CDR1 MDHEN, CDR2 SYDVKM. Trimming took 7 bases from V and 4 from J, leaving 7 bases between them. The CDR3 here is CASKGVNEKLFF. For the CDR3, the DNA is TGTGCCAGCAAAGGGGTTAATGAAAAACTGTTTTTT. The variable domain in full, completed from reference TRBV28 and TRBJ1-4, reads DVKVTQSSRYLVKRTGEKVFLECVQDMDHENMFWYRQDPGLGLRLIYFSYDVKMKEKGDIPEGYSVSREKKERFSLILESASTNQTSMYLCASKGVNEKLFFGSGTQLSVL.

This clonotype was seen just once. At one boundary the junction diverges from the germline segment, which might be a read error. The CDR3 nucleotides read TGCGCCAGCAGCTTGCCGGGGGGGACTGTAGCTTTCTTT. It yields the protein CASSLPGGTVAFF. This chain uses TRBV5-1 with TRBJ1-1; tentative D call: TRBD1 (5 bases). Per the germline V gene, CDR1 is SGHRS and CDR2 is YFSETQ. This CDR3 comprises 13 residues. The full variable domain, with the rest looked up from reference TRBV5-1 and TRBJ1-1, is KAGVTQTPRYLIKTRGQQVTLSCSPISGHRSVSWYQQTPGQGLQFLFEYFSETQRNKGNFPGRFSGRQFSNSRSEMNVSTLELGDSALYLCASSLPGGTVAFFGQGTRLTVV.

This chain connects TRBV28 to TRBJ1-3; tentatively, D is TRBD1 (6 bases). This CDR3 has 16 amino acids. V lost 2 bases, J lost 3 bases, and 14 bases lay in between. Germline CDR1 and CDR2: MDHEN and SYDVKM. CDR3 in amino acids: CASSLDGGWGGNTIYF. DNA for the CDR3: TGTGCCAGCAGTTTAGACGGGGGCTGGGGTGGAAACACCATATATTTT.

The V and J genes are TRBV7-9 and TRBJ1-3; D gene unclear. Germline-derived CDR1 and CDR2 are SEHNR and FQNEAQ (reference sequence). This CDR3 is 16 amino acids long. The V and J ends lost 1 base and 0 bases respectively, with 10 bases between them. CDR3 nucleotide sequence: TGTGCCAGCAGCTTAGGTAGCAGGAGCTCTGGAAACACCATATATTTT. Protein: CASSLGSRSSGNTIYF.

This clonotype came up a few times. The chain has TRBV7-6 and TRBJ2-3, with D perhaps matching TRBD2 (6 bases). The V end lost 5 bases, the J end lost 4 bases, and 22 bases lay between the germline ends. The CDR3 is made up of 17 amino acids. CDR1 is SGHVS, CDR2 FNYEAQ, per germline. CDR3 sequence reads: CASSPRGIREDPDTQYF. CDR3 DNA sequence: TGTGCCAGCAGCCCCCGCGGGATCAGGGAGGACCCAGATACGCAGTATTTT. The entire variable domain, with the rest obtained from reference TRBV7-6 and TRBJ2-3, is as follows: GAGVSQSPRYKVTKRGQDVALRCDPISGHVSLYWYRQALGQGPEFLTYFNYEAQQDKSGLPNDRFSAERPEGSISTLTIQRTEQRDSAMYRCASSPRGIREDPDTQYFGPGTRLTVL.

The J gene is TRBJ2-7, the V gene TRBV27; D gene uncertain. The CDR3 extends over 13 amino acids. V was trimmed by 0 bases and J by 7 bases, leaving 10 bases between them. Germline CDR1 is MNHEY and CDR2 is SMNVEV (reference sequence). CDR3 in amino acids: CASSLSRLREQYF. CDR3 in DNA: TGTGCCAGCAGTTTATCGAGGTTGCGGGAGCAGTACTTC.

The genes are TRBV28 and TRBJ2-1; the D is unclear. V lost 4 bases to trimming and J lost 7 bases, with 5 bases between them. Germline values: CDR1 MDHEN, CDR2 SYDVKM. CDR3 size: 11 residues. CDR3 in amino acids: CASSWSNEQFF. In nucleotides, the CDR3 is TGTGCCAGCAGTTGGTCTAATGAGCAGTTCTTC.

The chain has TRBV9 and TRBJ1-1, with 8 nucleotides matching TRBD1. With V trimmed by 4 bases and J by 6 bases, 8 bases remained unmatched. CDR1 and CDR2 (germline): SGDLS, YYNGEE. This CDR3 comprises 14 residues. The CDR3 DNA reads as TGTGCCAGCAGCCCCGGACAGGGAGGCTCTGAAGCTTTCTTT. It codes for CASSPGQGGSEAFF. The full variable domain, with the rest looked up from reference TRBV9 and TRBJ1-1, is DSGVTQTPKHLITATGQRVTLRCSPRSGDLSVYWYQQSLDQGLQFLIQYYNGEERAKGNILERFSAQQFPDLHSELNLSSLELGDSALYFCASSPGQGGSEAFFGQGTRLTVV.

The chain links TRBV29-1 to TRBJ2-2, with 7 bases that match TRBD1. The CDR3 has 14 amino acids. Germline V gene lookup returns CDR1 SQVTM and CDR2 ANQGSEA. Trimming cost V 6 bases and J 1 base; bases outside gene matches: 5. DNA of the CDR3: TGCAGCGTCCAAGGGGGCGGGAACACCGGGGAGCTGTTTTTT. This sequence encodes CSVQGGGNTGELFF.